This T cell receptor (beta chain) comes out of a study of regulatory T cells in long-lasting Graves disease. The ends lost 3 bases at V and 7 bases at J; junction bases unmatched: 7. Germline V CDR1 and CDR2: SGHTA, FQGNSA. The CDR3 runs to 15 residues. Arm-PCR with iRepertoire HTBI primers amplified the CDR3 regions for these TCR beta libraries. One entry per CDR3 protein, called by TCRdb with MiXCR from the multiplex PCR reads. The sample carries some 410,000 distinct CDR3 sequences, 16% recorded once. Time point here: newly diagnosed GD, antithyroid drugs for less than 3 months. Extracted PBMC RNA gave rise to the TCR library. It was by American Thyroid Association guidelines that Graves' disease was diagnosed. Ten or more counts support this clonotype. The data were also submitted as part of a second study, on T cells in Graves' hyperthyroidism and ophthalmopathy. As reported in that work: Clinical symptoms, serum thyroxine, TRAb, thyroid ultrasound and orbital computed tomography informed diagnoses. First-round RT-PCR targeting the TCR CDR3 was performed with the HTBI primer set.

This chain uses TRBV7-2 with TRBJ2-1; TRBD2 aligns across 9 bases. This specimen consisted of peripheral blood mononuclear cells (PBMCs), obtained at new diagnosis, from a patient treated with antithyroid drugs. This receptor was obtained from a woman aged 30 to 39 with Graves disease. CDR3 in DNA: TGTGCCAGCAGCTTTAGCGGGGGAGGGGGGAATGAGCAGTTCTTC. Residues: CASSFSGGGGNEQFF.